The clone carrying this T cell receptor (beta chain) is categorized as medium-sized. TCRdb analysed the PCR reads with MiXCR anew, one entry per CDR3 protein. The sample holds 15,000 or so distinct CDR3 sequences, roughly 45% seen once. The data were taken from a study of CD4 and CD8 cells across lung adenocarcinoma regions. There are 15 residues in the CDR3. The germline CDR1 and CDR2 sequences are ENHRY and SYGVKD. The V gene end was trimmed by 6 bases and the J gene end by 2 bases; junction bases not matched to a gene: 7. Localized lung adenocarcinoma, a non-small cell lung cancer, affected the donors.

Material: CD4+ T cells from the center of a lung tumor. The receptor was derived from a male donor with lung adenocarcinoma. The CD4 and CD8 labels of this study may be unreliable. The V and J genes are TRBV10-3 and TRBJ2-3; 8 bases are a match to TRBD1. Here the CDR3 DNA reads TGTGCCATCAGCAGGACAGGGACTGACACAGATACGCAGTATTTT. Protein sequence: CAISRTGTDTDTQYF.